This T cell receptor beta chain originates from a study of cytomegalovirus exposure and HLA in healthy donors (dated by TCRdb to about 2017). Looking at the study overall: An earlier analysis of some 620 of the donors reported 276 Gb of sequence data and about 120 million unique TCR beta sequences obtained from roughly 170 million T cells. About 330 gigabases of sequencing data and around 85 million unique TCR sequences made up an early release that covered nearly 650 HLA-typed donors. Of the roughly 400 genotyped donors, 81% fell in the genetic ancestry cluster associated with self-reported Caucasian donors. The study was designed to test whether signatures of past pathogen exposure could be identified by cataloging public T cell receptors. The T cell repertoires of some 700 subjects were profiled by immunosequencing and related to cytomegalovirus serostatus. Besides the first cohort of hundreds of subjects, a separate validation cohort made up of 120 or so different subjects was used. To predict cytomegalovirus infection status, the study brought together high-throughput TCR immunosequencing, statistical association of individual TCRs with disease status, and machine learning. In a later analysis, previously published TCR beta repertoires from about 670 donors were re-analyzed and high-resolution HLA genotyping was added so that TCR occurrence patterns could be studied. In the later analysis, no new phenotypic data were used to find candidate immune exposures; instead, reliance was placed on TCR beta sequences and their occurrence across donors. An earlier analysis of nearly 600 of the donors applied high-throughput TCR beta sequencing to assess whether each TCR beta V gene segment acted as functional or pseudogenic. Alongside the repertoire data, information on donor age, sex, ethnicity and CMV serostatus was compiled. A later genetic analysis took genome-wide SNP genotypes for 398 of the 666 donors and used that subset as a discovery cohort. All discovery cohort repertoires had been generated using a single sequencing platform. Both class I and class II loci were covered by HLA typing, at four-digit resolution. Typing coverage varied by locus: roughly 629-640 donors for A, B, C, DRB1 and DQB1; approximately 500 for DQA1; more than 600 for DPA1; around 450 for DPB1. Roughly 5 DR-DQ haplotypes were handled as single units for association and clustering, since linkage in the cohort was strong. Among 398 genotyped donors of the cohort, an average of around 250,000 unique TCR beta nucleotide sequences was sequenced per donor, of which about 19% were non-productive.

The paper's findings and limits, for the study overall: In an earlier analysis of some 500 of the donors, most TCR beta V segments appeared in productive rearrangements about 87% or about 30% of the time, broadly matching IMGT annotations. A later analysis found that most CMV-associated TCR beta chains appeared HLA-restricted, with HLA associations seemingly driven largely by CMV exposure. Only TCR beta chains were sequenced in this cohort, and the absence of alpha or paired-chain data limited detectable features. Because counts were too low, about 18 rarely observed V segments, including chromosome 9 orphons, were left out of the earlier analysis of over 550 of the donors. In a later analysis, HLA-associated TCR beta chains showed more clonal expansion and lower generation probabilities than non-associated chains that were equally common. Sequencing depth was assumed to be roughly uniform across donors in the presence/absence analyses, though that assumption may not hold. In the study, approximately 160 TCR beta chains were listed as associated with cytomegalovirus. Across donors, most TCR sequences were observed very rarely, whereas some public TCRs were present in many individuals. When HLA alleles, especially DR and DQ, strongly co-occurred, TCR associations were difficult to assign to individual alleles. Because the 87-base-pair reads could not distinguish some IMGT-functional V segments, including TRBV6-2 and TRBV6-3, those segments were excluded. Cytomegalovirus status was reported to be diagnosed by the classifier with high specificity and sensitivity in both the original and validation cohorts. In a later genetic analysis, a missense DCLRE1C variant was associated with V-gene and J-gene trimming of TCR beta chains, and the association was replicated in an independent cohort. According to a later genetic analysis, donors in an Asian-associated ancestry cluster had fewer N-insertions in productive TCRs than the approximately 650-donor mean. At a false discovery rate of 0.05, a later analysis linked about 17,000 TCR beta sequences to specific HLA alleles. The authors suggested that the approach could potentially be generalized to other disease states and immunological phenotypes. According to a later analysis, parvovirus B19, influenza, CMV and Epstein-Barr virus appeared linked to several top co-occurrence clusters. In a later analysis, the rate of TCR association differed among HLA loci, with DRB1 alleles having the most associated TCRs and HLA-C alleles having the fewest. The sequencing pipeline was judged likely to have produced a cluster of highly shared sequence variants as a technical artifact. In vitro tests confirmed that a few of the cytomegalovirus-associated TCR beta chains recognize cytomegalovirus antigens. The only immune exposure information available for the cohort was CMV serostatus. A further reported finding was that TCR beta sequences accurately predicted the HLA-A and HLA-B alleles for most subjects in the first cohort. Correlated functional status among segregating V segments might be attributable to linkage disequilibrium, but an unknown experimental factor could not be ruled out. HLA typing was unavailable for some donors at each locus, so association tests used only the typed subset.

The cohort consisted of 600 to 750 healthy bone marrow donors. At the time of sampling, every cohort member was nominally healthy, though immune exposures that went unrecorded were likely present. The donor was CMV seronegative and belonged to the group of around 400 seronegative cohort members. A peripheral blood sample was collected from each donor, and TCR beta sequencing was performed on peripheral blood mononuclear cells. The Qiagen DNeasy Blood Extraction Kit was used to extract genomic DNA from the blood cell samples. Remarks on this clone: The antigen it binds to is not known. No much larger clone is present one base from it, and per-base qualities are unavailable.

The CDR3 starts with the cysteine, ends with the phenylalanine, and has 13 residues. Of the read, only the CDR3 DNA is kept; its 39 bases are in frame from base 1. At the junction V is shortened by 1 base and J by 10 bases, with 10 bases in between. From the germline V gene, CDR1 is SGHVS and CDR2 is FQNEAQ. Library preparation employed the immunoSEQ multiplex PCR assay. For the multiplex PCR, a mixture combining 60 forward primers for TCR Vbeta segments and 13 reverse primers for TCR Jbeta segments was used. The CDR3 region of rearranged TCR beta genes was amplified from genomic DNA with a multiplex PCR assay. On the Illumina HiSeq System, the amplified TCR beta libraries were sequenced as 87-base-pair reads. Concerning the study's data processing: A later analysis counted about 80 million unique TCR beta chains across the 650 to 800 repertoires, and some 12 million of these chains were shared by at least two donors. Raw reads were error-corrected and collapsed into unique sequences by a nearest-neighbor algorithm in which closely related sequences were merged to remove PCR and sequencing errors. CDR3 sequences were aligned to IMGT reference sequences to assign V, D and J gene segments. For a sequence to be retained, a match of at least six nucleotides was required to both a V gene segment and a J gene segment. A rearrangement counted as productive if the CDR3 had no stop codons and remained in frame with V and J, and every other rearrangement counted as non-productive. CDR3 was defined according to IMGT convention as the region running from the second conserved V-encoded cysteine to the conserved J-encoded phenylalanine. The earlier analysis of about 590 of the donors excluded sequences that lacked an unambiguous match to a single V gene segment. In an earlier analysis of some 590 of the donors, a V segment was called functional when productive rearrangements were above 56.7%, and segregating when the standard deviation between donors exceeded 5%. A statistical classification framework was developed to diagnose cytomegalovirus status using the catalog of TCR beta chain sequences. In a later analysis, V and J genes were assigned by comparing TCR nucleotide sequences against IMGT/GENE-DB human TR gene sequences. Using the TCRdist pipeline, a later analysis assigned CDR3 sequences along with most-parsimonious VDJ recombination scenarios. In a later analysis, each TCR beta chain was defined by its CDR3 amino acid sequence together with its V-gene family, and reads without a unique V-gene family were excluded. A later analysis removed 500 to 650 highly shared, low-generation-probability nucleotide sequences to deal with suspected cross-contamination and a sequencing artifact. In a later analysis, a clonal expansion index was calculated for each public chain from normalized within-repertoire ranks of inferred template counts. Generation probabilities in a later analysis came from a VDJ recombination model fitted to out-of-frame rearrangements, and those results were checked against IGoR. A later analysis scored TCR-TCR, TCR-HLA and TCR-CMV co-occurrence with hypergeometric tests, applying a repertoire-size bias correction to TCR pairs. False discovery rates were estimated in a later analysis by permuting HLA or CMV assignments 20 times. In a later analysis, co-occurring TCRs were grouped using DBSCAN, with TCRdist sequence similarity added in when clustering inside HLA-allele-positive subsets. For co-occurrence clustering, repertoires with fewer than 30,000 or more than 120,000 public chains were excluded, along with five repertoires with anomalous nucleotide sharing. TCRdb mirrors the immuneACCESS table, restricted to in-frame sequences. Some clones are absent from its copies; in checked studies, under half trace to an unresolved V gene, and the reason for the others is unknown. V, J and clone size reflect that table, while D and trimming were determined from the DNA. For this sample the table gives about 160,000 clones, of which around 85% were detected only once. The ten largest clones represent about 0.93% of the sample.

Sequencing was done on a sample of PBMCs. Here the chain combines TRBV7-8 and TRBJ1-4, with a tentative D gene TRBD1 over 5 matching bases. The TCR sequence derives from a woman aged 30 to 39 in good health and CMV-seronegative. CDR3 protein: CASSLVGGGKLFF. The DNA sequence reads TGTGCCAGCAGCTTAGTTGGCGGGGGAAAACTGTTTTTT.